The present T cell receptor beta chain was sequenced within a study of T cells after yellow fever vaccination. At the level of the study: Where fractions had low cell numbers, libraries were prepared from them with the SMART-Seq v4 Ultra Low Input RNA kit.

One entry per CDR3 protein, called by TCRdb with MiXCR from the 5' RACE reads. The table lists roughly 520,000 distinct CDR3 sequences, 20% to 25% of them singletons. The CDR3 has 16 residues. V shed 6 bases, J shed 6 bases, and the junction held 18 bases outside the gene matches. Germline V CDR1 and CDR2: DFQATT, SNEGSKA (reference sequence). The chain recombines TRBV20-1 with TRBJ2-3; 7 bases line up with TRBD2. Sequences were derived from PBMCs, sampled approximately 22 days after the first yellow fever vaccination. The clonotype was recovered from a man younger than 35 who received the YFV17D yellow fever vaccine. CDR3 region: CSASKWSGVDRDTQYF. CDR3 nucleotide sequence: TGCAGTGCCAGCAAATGGAGCGGGGTAGACCGCGATACGCAGTATTTT.